This is a list of T cell receptor beta chains from one sample in a study of cytomegalovirus exposure and HLA in healthy donors. Data came from immunoSEQ multiplex PCR; TCRdb stores just in-frame clones and leaves some out. The sample includes about 150,000 clones, 89% of them seen just once. The sequenced sample consisted of PBMCs. These receptors were collected from a woman between 18 and 29 years old in good health and CMV-seropositive. CDR3s leave out the opening cysteine and the closing phenylalanine or tryptophan. Fields, in order: V gene, CDR3 protein.

TRBV5-1,ASSSTGVTDTQY
TRBV5-5,ASSSTGQNFYGYT
TRBV9,ASSPRTGVGETQY
TRBV23-1,ASSQGQEYQSSYNSPLH
TRBV12-5,ASGLVLSSNQPQH
TRBV9,ASSAEETQY
TRBV28,ASSFRDTAYGYT
TRBV7-6,ASSLQSDTQY
TRBV5-4,ASSTGLAGGQETQY
TRBV28,ASSQAKTGRPY
TRBV5-4,ASSFTGTSAYEQY
TRBV7-9,ASSPGTSGGAQF
TRBV9,ASSLRGGPYEQY
TRBV5-6,ASSYPPGNIQY
TRBV19,ASSILGLGGFNEQY
TRBV14,ASSQDGRFGGYT
TRBV27,ASSPEGQTGGRGYT
TRBV5-1,ASSSGQGAEDGYT
TRBV19,ASRLGGSPLH
TRBV6-1,ASSGGQGYNEQF
TRBV7-9,ASSLLLEQGLYGYT
TRBV28,ASSLTGTTQVPNYGYT
TRBV4-2,ASSQSTGGRDGYT
TRBV7-9,ASSALGTGGLFSPLH
TRBV4-2,ASSQDGGVDQPQH
TRBV7-7,ASSLRQGAQPQH
TRBV5-1,ASSAGGPHNEQF
TRBV6-1,ASSWPGQGSWEQY
TRBV6-1,ASSEEVIPSRLSTDTQY
TRBV20-1,SARTGGTEY
TRBV19,ASSPLLTGFGNTIY
TRBV5-4,ASSSDQASLGNTEAF
TRBV19,ASSRTQMGAYGYT
TRBV25-1,ASSPSGTTTYYGYT
TRBV5-1,ASGWTGSNEKLF
TRBV5-4,ASSPLTSMNTGELF
TRBV27,ASSFSGLDGYT
TRBV10-1,ASSISAGGFDEQF
TRBV15,ATSRGGTGQETQY
TRBV5-8,ASSNWRGGYT
TRBV5-8,ASSRDRSNPNYGYT
TRBV7-9,ASSLGVGGLGEKLF
TRBV7-6,ASSLGGSGTGGSPLH
TRBV5-4,ASSLVTTGVSFEAF
TRBV7-9,ASSLARTGKEGGYT
TRBV6-5,ASRTDAYSNQPQH
TRBV28,ASAGGVTDTQY
TRBV10-2,ASSAGRKETQY